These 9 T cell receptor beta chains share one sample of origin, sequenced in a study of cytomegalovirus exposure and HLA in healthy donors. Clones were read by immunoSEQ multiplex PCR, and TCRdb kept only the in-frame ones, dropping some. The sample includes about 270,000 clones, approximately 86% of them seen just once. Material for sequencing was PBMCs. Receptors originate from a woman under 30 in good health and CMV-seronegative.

CDR3 residues: CASSYFSNSPLHF. The CDR3 coding sequence is TGTGCCAGCAGCTACTTCTCTAATTCACCCCTCCACTTT. This chain uses TRBV7-9 with TRBJ1-6; no clear D gene. Trimming left V 4 bases short and J 6 bases short, with 7 bases between. Germline CDR1 is SEHNR and CDR2 is FQNEAQ (reference sequence). The CDR3 is 13 residues long. The variable domain in full, with the rest retrieved from reference TRBV7-9 and TRBJ1-6, is DTGVSQNPRHKITKRGQNVTFRCDPISEHNRLYWYRQTLGQGPEFLTYFQNEAQLEKSRLLSDRFSAERPKGSFSTLEIQRTEQGDSAMYLCASSYFSNSPLHFGNGTRLTVT.

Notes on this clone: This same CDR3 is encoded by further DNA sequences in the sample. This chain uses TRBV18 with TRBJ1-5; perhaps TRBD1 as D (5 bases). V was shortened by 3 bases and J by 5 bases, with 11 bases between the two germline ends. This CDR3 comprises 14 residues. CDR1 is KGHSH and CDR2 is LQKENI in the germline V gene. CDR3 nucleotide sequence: TGTGCCAGCTCACCTGGCCAGGGTGATCAGCCCCAGCATTTT. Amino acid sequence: CASSPGQGDQPQHF.

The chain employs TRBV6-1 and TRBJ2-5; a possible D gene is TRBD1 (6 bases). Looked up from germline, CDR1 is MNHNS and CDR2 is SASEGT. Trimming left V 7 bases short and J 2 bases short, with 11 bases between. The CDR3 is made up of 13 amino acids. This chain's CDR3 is CASTGTPQETQYF. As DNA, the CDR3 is TGTGCCAGCACCGGGACACCACAAGAGACCCAGTACTTC.

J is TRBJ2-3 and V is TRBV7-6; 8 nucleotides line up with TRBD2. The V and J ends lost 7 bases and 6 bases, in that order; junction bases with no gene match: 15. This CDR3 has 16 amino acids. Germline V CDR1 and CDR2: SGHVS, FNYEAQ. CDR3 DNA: TGTGCCAGCACCTCGTCGGGAGGGAGACGGGTGGATACGCAGTATTTT. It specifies CASTSSGGRRVDTQYF.

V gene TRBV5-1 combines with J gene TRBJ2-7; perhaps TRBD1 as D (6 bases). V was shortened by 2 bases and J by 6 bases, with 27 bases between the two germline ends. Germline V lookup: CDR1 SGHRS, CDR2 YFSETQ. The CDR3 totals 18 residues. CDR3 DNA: TGCGCCAGCAGCTTATACAAAACACCAGGGGTCCCTTGGGTCGAGCAGTACTTC. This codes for CASSLYKTPGVPWVEQYF.

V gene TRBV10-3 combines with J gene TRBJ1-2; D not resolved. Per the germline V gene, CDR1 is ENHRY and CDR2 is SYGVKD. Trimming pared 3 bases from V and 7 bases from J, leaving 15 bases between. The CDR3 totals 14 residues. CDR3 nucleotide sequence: TGTGCCATCAGTGAAATCGGGGAGCTGGGTGGCTACACCTTC. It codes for CAISEIGELGGYTF.

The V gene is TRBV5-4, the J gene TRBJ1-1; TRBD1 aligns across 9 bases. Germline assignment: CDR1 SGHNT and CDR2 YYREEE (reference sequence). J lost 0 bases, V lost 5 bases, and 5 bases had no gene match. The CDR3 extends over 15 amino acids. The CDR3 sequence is CASRKGTGMNTEAFF. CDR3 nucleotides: TGTGCCAGCAGAAAAGGGACAGGGATGAACACTGAAGCTTTCTTT.

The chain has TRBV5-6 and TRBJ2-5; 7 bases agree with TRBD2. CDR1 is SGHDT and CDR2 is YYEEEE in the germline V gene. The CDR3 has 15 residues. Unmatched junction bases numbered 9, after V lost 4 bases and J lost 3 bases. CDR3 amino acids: CASSGGDAQEETQYF. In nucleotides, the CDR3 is TGTGCCAGCAGCGGGGGGGACGCTCAAGAAGAGACCCAGTACTTC. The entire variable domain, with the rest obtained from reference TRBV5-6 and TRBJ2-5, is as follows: DAGVTQSPTHLIKTRGQQVTLRCSPKSGHDTVSWYQQALGQGPQFIFQYYEEEERQRGNFPDRFSGHQFPNYSSELNVNALLLGDSALYLCASSGGDAQEETQYFGPGTRLLVL.

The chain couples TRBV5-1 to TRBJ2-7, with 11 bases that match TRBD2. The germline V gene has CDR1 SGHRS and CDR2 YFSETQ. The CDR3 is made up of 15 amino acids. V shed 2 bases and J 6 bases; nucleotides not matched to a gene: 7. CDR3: CASSFLTSGVSEQYF. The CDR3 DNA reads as TGCGCCAGCAGCTTCCTGACTAGCGGGGTTTCCGAGCAGTACTTC.